The present T cell receptor beta chain was sequenced within a study of shared clonotypes between healthy human individuals. The count of this clone is one. The antigen remains undetermined. Germline loops: CDR1 SGHRS, CDR2 YFSETQ. The CDR3 has 14 residues. V dropped 4 bases and J dropped 8 bases, with 18 bases sitting between them. Sequenced by immunoSEQ multiplex PCR; TCRdb stores in-frame clones only, minus some. The top ten hold 0.35% to 0.5% of the sample, which has approximately 2.3 million clones, just over 90% seen once. Study outcomes and limitations: Clonotype sharing among donors, it was expected, would be affected by sequencing depth.

J is TRBJ1-2 and V is TRBV5-1; possible D gene TRBD1, 5 bases. Sequenced material: naive CD4+ T cells from PBMCs. Subset noted: CD45RA+ positively selected. This TCR was recovered from a man aged 18-30 years in good health. Some clones in this sample may be carry-over from other donors' samples. DNA of the CDR3: TGCGCCAGCAGCGGCGGGACGGAGGGGCCCGGCTACACCTTC. Encoded protein: CASSGGTEGPGYTF.